The sequence of this T cell receptor beta chain was determined in a study of blood T cell repertoires in COVID-19. Turning to the study itself: Sites across the United States, Italy and Spain contributed samples from acute and convalescent COVID-19. T cells, B-cell-depleted T cells, or PBMCs supplied cDNA or gDNA.

TCRdb's copy holds only in-frame clones and misses some; the assay was immunoSEQ multiplex PCR. The table lists 270,000 or so clones, approximately 91% of them singletons. This study enrolled people aged about 18 to 95 from 24 US geographic areas. Germline V lookup: CDR1 SGHTA, CDR2 FQGNSA. V lost 5 bases, J lost 3 bases, and 17 bases lay in between. The CDR3 totals 15 residues. This chain uses TRBV7-2 with TRBJ2-7; a weak D match, TRBD1 (6 bases). The receptor comes from a woman in her thirties or forties with acute COVID-19. Sequencing used PBMCs or T cells enriched from blood (not recorded which). The CDR3 DNA reads as TGTGCCAGCAGCCCTGGGACACCCTCCGTCTACGAGCAGTACTTC. Its translation: CASSPGTPSVYEQYF. Together with reference TRBV7-2 and TRBJ2-7, the CDR3 gives the full variable domain: GAGVSQSPSNKVTEKGKDVELRCDPISGHTALYWYRQSLGQGLEFLIYFQGNSAPDKSGLPSDRFSAERTGGSVSTLTIQRTQQEDSAVYLCASSPGTPSVYEQYFGPGTRLTVT.